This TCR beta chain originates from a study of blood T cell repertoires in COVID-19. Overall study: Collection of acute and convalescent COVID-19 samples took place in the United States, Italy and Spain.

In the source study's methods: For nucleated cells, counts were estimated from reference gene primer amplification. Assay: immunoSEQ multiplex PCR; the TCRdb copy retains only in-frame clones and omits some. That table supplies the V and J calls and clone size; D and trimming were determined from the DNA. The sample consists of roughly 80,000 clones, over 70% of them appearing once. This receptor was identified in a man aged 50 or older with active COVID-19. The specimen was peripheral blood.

This chain's CDR3 is CASNQGGDTQYF. Here the CDR3 DNA reads TGTGCCAGCAACCAAGGAGGAGATACGCAGTATTTT. This sequence joins TRBV2 and TRBJ2-3; tentative D call: TRBD2 (5 bases). The CDR3 is 12 amino acids. The V end was cut by 7 bases, the J end by 5 bases, with 10 bases between. From germline, CDR1 is SNHLY and CDR2 FYNNEI.